This T cell receptor (beta chain) is drawn from a study of human T cells and chemical hapten exposure. Single cDNA molecules in the library carried unique molecular identifiers attached during preparation. TCRdb called the RACE reads again in MiXCR, with one record for every CDR3 protein. The sample includes 300,000 to 450,000 distinct CDR3 sequences, approximately 5% of them seen just once. The time point denotes: pre-sensitization, week 0. Treatment defined: therapeutic diphenylcyclopropenone sensitization with weekly scalp DPC. The CDR3 is made up of 14 amino acids. Between the trimmed V and J ends, which lost 4 bases and 3 bases, there was a span of 12 bases. Germline V gene lookup returns CDR1 MNHNY and CDR2 SVGAGI (reference sequence). This clonotype was found a few times.

The chain couples TRBV6-6 to TRBJ1-1; the D gene is possibly TRBD1 (6 bases). The sequence was collected from a woman aged 45-65 years with alopecia areata. Some clones in this sample may be carry-over from other donors' samples. Source: whole blood, taken in connection with sensitization to the hapten diphenylcyclopropenone (DPC). The CDR3 loop reads CASSFLGAHTEAFF. The CDR3 bases are TGTGCCAGCAGTTTCCTGGGGGCGCACACTGAAGCTTTCTTT.